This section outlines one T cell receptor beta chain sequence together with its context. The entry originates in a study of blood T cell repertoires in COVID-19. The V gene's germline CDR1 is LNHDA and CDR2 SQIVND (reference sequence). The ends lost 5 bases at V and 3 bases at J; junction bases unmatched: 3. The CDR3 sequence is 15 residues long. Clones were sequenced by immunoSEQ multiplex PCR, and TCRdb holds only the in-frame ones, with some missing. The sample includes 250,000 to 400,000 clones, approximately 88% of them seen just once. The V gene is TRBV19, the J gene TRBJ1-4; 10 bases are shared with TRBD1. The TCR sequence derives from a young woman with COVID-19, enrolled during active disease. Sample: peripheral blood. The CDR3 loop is CASSVGQGSNEKLFF. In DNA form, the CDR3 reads TGTGCCAGTAGTGTGGGACAGGGGTCTAATGAAAAACTGTTTTTT.